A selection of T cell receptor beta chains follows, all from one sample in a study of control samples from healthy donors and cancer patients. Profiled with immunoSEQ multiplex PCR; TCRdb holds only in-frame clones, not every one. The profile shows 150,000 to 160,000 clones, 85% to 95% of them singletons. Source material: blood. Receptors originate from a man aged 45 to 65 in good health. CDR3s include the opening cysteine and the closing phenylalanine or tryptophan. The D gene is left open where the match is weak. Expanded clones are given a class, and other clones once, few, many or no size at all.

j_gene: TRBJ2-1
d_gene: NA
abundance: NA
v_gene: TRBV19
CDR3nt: TGTGCCAGTAGTAGGGGGGCGGGATCCGCCCTCTCCTACAATGAGCAGTTCTTC
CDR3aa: CASSRGAGSALSYNEQFF

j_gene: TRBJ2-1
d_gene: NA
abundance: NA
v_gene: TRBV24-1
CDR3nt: TGTGCCACCAGTGACGGGACTTTCCCGGGTAATGAGCAGTTCTTC
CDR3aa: CATSDGTFPGNEQFF

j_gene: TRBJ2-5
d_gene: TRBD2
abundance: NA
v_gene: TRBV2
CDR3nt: TGTGCCCAGAGGGAGGGGCACCGCGGGACCCAGTACTTC
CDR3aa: CAQREGHRGTQYF

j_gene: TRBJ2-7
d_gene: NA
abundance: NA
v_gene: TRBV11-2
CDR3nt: TGTGCCAGCAGCTTCGACCGGGTCTACTACGAGCAGTACTTC
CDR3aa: CASSFDRVYYEQYF

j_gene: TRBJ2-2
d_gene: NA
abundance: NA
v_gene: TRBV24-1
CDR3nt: TGTGCCACCAGTCCGGTGTGGGGGACCGGGGAGCTGTTTTTT
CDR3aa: CATSPVWGTGELFF

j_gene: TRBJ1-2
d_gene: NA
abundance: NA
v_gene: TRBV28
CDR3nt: TGTGCCAGCAGTCCACAGGGTCCGATCTATGGCTACACCTTC
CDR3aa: CASSPQGPIYGYTF

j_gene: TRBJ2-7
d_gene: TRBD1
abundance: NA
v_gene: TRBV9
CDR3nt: TGTGCCAGCAGCGTATCCGGGACAGGGTTACACGAGCAGTACTTC
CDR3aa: CASSVSGTGLHEQYF

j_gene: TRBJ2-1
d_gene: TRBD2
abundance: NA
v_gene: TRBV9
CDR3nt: TGTGCCAGCAGCGGGGGGTTGGGACTAACTCCAAACAATGAGCAGTTCTTC
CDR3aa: CASSGGLGLTPNNEQFF

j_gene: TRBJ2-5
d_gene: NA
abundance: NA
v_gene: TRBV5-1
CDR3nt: TGCGCCAGCAGCGGCGCTTCGGTACAACAAGAGACCCAGTACTTC
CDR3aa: CASSGASVQQETQYF

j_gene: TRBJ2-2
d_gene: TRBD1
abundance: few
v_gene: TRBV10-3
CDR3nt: TGTGCCACGGGACAGGGATCGAACACCGGGGAGCTGTTTTTT
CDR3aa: CATGQGSNTGELFF

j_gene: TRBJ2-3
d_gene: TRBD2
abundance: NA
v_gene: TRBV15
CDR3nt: TGTGCCACCAGCAGAGCTCAACTGGATCGCGGGGGGAACTGGGATTTT
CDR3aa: CATSRAQLDRGGNWDF

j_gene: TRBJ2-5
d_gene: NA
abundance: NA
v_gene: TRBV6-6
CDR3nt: TGTGCCAGCAGTTACGGAACGTACCAAGAGACCCAGTACTTC
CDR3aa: CASSYGTYQETQYF

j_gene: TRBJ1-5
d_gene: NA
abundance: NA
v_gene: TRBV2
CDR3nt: TGTGCCAGCAGTGAAAGGGACACAAATAGCAATCAGCCCCAGCATTTT
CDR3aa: CASSERDTNSNQPQHF

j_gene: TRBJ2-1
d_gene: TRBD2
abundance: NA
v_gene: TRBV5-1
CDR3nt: TGCGCCAGCAGCGACCGACTAGCGGGAGGGCCAACGATATACAATGAGCAGTTCTTC
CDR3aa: CASSDRLAGGPTIYNEQFF

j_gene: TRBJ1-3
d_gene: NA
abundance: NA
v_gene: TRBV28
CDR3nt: TGTGCCAGCAGTTTAATGGTTACTGGAAACACCATATATTTT
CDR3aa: CASSLMVTGNTIYF

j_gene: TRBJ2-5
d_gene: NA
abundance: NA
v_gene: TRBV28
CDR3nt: TGTGCCAGCAGTTCCCACCAGACAGTCCAAGAGACCCAGTACTTC
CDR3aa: CASSSHQTVQETQYF

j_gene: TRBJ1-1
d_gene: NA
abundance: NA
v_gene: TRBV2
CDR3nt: TGTGCCAGCAGTGAAAAGGACATACGGAGGGGTTTCTTT
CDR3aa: CASSEKDIRRGFF

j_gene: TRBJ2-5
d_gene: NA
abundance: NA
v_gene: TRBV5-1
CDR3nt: TGCGCCAGCAGCCTAACCGCGGGTGGGGAGACCCAGTACTTC
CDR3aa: CASSLTAGGETQYF

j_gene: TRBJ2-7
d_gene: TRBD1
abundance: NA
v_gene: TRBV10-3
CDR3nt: TGTGCCATCAGCCGGGACAGCTCCTACGAGCAGTACTTC
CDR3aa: CAISRDSSYEQYF

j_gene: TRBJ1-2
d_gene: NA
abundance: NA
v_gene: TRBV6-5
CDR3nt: TGTGCCAGCAGTTACGGAAATGGACAGACCTATGGCTACACCTTC
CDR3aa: CASSYGNGQTYGYTF

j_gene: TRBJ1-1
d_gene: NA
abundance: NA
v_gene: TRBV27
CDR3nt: TGTGCCAGCAGTTTGTCCAGGGGAATCGCTGAAGCTTTCTTT
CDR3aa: CASSLSRGIAEAFF

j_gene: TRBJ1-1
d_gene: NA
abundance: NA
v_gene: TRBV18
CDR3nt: TGTGCCAGCTCAGGAGGACAGACCTTGGGCGTTAACACTGAAGCTTTCTTT
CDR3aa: CASSGGQTLGVNTEAFF

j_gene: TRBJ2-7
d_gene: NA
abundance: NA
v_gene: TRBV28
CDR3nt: TGTGCCAGCAGTTTATACACTGTTGTGCAGTACTTC
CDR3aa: CASSLYTVVQYF

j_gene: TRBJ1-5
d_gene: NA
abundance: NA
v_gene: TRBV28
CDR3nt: TGTGCCAGCAGTTTGTTCCCCAATCAGCCCCAGCATTTT
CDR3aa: CASSLFPNQPQHF

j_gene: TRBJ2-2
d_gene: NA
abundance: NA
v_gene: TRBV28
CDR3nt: TGTGCCAGCCTAGGGCAGCGGGCCACCGGGGAGCTGTTTTTT
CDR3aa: CASLGQRATGELFF

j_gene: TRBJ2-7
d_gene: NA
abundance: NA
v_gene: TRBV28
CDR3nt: TGTGCCAGCAGTTCTCACAGGGTAAATTACGAGCAGTACTTC
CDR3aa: CASSSHRVNYEQYF

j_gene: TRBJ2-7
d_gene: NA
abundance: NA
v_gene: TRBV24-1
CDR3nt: TGTGCCACCAGTGATTTGAAGGGGGGCGCATACGAGCAGTACTTC
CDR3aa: CATSDLKGGAYEQYF

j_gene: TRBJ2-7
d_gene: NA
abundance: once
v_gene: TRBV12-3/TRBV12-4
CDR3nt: TGTGCCAGCAGTTTAACAGTTACCTACGAGCAGTACTTC
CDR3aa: CASSLTVTYEQYF

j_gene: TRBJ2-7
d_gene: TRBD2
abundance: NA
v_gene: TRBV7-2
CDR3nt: TGTGCCAGCAGCCAGGGACTAGCCTCCTACGAGCAGTACTTC
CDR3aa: CASSQGLASYEQYF

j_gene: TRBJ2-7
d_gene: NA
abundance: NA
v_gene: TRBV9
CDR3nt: TGTGCCAGCAGCCCCTCGACAGCGTACGAGCAGTACTTC
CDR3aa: CASSPSTAYEQYF

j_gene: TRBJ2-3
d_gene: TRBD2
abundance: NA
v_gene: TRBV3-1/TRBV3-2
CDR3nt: TGTGCCAGCAGCCAAGCTAGCGGGAGACGGCCCACAGATACGCAGTATTTT
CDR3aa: CASSQASGRRPTDTQYF